The 6 T cell receptor beta chains given below trace back to one sample, sequenced in a study of T cells expressing NK-cell markers. TCRdb re-analyzed the 5' RACE reads; it lists each CDR3 protein once, without DNA. Recorded for this sample: over 350,000 distinct CDR3 sequences. Sequences were obtained from blood T cells: a sorted CD56 or NKG2C T cell subset, CD4+ or CD8+ T cells, or bulk PBMC T cells (not recorded which). All receptors come from a woman aged 50 to 65 in good health.

The chain employs TRBV20-1 and TRBJ2-3; the D call from TCRdb, TRBD2, cannot be confirmed without DNA. In germline, CDR1 is DFQATT, CDR2 SNEGSKA (reference sequence). This CDR3 has 13 residues. The CDR3 region is CSAQRGTTDTQYF.

The chain links TRBV20-1 to TRBJ2-7; checking the TCRdb D call of TRBD1 is not possible without DNA. Germline lookup yields CDR1 DFQATT and CDR2 SNEGSKA (reference sequence). The CDR3 covers 15 residues. The CDR3 loop is CSASLPKGGIYEQYF.

This sequence joins TRBV7-2 and TRBJ1-4; TCRdb returns TRBD1, unconfirmable since there is no DNA. Per the germline V gene, CDR1 is SGHTA and CDR2 is FQGNSA. This CDR3 contains 17 residues. The CDR3 protein is CASSLGAGLTKHEKLFF.

The rearrangement links TRBV5-5 to TRBJ1-4; there is no DNA to check the TCRdb D call of TRBD1. The CDR3 has 14 residues. Germline V gene sequence: CDR1 SGHKS, CDR2 YYEKEE (reference sequence). CDR3 in amino acids: CASSPTGRPEKLFF.

The chain has TRBV28 and TRBJ2-2; TCRdb returns TRBD2, unconfirmable since there is no DNA. Germline V gene data show CDR1 as MDHEN and CDR2 as SYDVKM. The CDR3 is 17 amino acids. Here the CDR3 reads CASSPPAAGGSTGELFF.

CDR3 region: CASSFDLGTGELFF. This chain uses TRBV27 with TRBJ2-2. The germline gives CDR1 MNHEY, CDR2 SMNVEV (reference sequence). This CDR3 comprises 14 residues.